This is a list of T cell receptor beta chains from one sample in a study of T cell responses to AZD1222 COVID-19 vaccine. The repertoire was sequenced with immunoSEQ multiplex PCR; TCRdb's copy has only in-frame clones and lacks some. The data hold 85,000 or so clones, with around nine tenths observed a single time. Sequencing used peripheral blood, obtained 28 days after the second AZD1222 dose. These receptor sequences come from an adult who received the AZD1222 COVID-19 vaccine. The CDR3 runs from the conserved cysteine through the conserved F or W. A D gene is named only where the DNA matches it firmly. Size is stated for part of the rows, as once, few or many counts, or as a class when the clone is expanded.

v_call: TRBV15
d_call: -
j_call: TRBJ1-2
clone_size: -
cdr3_nt: TGTGCCACCAGCAGAGATTTGGGCAGGGGAGGGGGCTACACCTTC
cdr3_aa: CATSRDLGRGGGYTF

v_call: TRBV10-2
d_call: -
j_call: TRBJ2-2
clone_size: -
cdr3_nt: TGCGCCAGCAGTGAGTTAGTGGGGGGGCATTTTGAGCCCGGGGAGCTGTTTTTT
cdr3_aa: CASSELVGGHFEPGELFF

v_call: TRBV19
d_call: -
j_call: TRBJ2-7
clone_size: -
cdr3_nt: TGTGCCAGTAGTATCAGTCGCCCCTACGAGCAGTACTTC
cdr3_aa: CASSISRPYEQYF

v_call: TRBV2
d_call: TRBD1
j_call: TRBJ2-7
clone_size: -
cdr3_nt: TGTGCCAGCAATCGGGACAGAACCTCCTACGAGCAGTACTTC
cdr3_aa: CASNRDRTSYEQYF

v_call: TRBV28
d_call: TRBD1
j_call: TRBJ1-1
clone_size: -
cdr3_nt: TGTGCCAGCAGCCCTATCTGGACAGGGGGCACTGAAGCTTTCTTT
cdr3_aa: CASSPIWTGGTEAFF

v_call: TRBV2
d_call: -
j_call: TRBJ2-7
clone_size: once
cdr3_nt: TGTGCCAGCAGTGAATACCGGGGCGACGAGCAGTACTTC
cdr3_aa: CASSEYRGDEQYF

v_call: TRBV2
d_call: -
j_call: TRBJ1-2
clone_size: once
cdr3_nt: TGTGCCAGCAGTGTTGATAGACAGCTTGCTAACTATGGCTACACCTTC
cdr3_aa: CASSVDRQLANYGYTF

v_call: TRBV6-5
d_call: -
j_call: TRBJ1-6
clone_size: -
cdr3_nt: TGTGCCAGCAGTTTTGAGGGGGGCCGAGCCCTCCACTTT
cdr3_aa: CASSFEGGRALHF

v_call: TRBV7-8
d_call: TRBD2
j_call: TRBJ2-7
clone_size: -
cdr3_nt: TGTGCCAGCAGCTTAGGCCCCGGGAGGGGACACTACGAGCAGTACTTC
cdr3_aa: CASSLGPGRGHYEQYF

v_call: TRBV19
d_call: -
j_call: TRBJ2-4
clone_size: -
cdr3_nt: TGTGCCAGTACCGCGGACATCAAAAACATTCAGTACTTC
cdr3_aa: CASTADIKNIQYF

v_call: TRBV7-9
d_call: -
j_call: TRBJ1-2
clone_size: once
cdr3_nt: TGTGCCAGCAGCTTAGAGGTCTCAAACTATGGCTACACCTTC
cdr3_aa: CASSLEVSNYGYTF

v_call: TRBV19
d_call: TRBD1
j_call: TRBJ1-2
clone_size: -
cdr3_nt: TGTGCCAGTAGCCCCGGACAGGGCAGGGATGGCTACACCTTC
cdr3_aa: CASSPGQGRDGYTF

v_call: TRBV5-1
d_call: TRBD1
j_call: TRBJ1-1
clone_size: -
cdr3_nt: TGCGCCAGCAGCAGGGGACAGGGGTCTTTACGGACGGGCACTGAAGCTTTCTTT
cdr3_aa: CASSRGQGSLRTGTEAFF

v_call: TRBV7-9
d_call: TRBD2
j_call: TRBJ2-5
clone_size: -
cdr3_nt: TGTGCCAGCAGCCCTCGGACTAGCGGGCAAGAGACCCAGTACTTC
cdr3_aa: CASSPRTSGQETQYF

v_call: TRBV7-9
d_call: -
j_call: TRBJ1-2
clone_size: -
cdr3_nt: TGTGCCAGCACTCTTGACGTCGCAGCCAGTAACTATGGCTACACCTTC
cdr3_aa: CASTLDVAASNYGYTF

v_call: TRBV29-1
d_call: -
j_call: TRBJ1-2
clone_size: -
cdr3_nt: TGCAGCGTTGCGGGAACCGCCGACAGGCTTGATGGCTACACCTTC
cdr3_aa: CSVAGTADRLDGYTF

v_call: TRBV19
d_call: -
j_call: TRBJ1-1
clone_size: -
cdr3_nt: TGTGCCAGTAGTATTCAGCAAAACACTGAAGCTTTCTTT
cdr3_aa: CASSIQQNTEAFF

v_call: TRBV7-3
d_call: TRBD2
j_call: TRBJ2-1
clone_size: -
cdr3_nt: TGTGCCAGCAGCCCCTGGCGGGGGGGCCAGGGTGAGCAGTTCTTC
cdr3_aa: CASSPWRGGQGEQFF